This T cell receptor (beta chain) is from a study of cytomegalovirus exposure and HLA in healthy donors. Findings of the study overall: A prior analysis recorded that most TCR beta V segments were productive about 87% or about 30% of the time. 150 or so TCR beta chains were listed as cytomegalovirus-associated. It was assumed in the presence/absence analyses that sequencing depth was roughly uniform across donors. There were some public TCRs occurring in many donors, but most TCR sequences were rare.

Vbeta (60) and Jbeta (13) primers were used in the PCR. Sequenced by immunoSEQ multiplex PCR; TCRdb stores in-frame clones only, minus some. The sample includes roughly 61,000 clones, 80% seen only once; the top ten take approximately 5.9%. This clone was counted between two and nine times. Its antigen is unidentified. CDR1 LGHNA and CDR2 YSLEER come from the germline V gene. The CDR3 has 18 residues. With V trimmed by 3 bases and J by 4 bases, 13 bases remained unmatched. The V and J genes are TRBV4-3 and TRBJ1-3; 9 positions agree with TRBD1. The clonotype was recovered from a male donor in good health and CMV-seronegative. Sequences were obtained from PBMCs. CDR3 bases: TGCGCCAGCAGCCAGGCGGTTCCGGGACAGGGAACGGGAAACACCATATATTTT. It encodes CASSQAVPGQGTGNTIYF.